A single sample is the source of the 28 T cell receptor beta chains below, sequenced in a study of identical twins. MiXCR was run by TCRdb on the 5' RACE reads, yielding one entry per CDR3 protein. The sample consists of about 500,000 distinct CDR3 sequences, roughly an eighth of them appearing once. Another study also made use of these data, one on yellow fever vaccine responses in identical twins.

Source material: CD4+ T cells sorted from blood. The receptor source for this set is a woman aged 18-30 years in good health.

Many counts were recorded for this clonotype. CDR3 amino acids: CASRGTEYNEQFF. The CDR3 DNA reads TGTGCCAGCAGGGGGACAGAGTACAATGAGCAGTTCTTC. The rearrangement links TRBV6-1 to TRBJ2-1; 7 bases are shared with TRBD1. Germline lookup yields CDR1 MNHNS and CDR2 SASEGT. The CDR3 sequence is 13 residues long. V lost 6 bases to trimming and J lost 4 bases; unmatched junction nucleotides: 3.

V and J are TRBV6-6 and TRBJ2-7, with D perhaps TRBD2 (5 bases). In germline, CDR1 is MNHNY, CDR2 SVGAGI (reference sequence). The CDR3 is 13 amino acids. V was shortened by 6 bases and J by 3 bases, with 12 bases between the two germline ends. The CDR3 DNA reads as TGTGCCAGCAGCCCGGACTCAAACTACGAGCAGTACTTC. Translating gives CASSPDSNYEQYF.

This chain's CDR3 is CASRLTGTVSYNEQFF. The CDR3 DNA is TGTGCCAGCAGACTAACCGGGACCGTGTCCTACAATGAGCAGTTCTTC. This chain connects TRBV12-3 or TRBV12-4 to TRBJ2-1, with D tentatively TRBD1 or TRBD2 (5 bases each). The CDR3 runs to 16 residues. Trimming pared 6 bases from V and 1 base from J, leaving 16 bases between.

This clonotype was seen a handful of times. The chain recombines TRBV6-2 or TRBV6-3 with TRBJ2-2, with 8 bases fitting TRBD2. The trim removed 4 bases at V and 0 bases at J, leaving 4 bases unmatched. The CDR3 totals 16 residues. Germline V lookup: CDR1 MNHEY, CDR2 SVGEGT. CDR3 nucleotide sequence: TGTGCCAGCAGTTCGGTAGCGGGATCGAACACCGGGGAGCTGTTTTTT. It codes for CASSSVAGSNTGELFF.

The V gene is TRBV7-9, the J gene TRBJ2-3; D uncertain. The CDR3 runs to 16 residues. V was cut by 7 bases and J by 1 base, with 18 bases left in between. The germline CDR1 and CDR2 sequences are SEHNR and FQNEAQ (reference sequence). The CDR3 protein is CASTSLGKGGTDTQYF. CDR3 DNA: TGTGCCAGCACCTCCTTAGGGAAGGGTGGCACAGATACGCAGTATTTT.

This clonotype was counted only a few times. This rearrangement joins TRBV10-3 to TRBJ1-1; no firm D call. Per germline, CDR1 ENHRY and CDR2 SYGVKD. The CDR3 extends over 14 amino acids. Trimming took 10 bases from V and 4 from J, leaving 19 bases between them. The CDR3 DNA follows: TGTGCCACCCGGGTCCTTGAAACGGGCACTGAAGCTTTCTTT. Its translation: CATRVLETGTEAFF.

In this sample, this clonotype turned up many times. The CDR3 protein is CSVEGGSDTQYF. For the CDR3, the DNA is TGCAGCGTTGAAGGGGGGTCAGATACGCAGTATTTT. This chain joins TRBV29-1 and TRBJ2-3, with D perhaps assigned TRBD1 or TRBD2 (5 bases each). There are 12 residues in the CDR3. V lost 1 base to trimming and J lost 4 bases, with 6 bases between them. CDR1 SQVTM and CDR2 ANQGSEA come from the germline V gene.

This clonotype has a single count. This chain links TRBV18 with TRBJ2-3; weak D call: TRBD2 (5 bases). Germline V gene data show CDR1 as KGHSH and CDR2 as LQKENI. The V end was cut by 2 bases, the J end by 3 bases, with 9 bases between. This CDR3 region has 14 residues. The CDR3 sequence: CASSPWESTDTQYF. In nucleotides, the CDR3 is TGTGCCAGCTCACCATGGGAGTCGACAGATACGCAGTATTTT.

The rearrangement links TRBV28 to TRBJ2-7, with D hard to call. CDR1 MDHEN and CDR2 SYDVKM come from the germline V gene. V lost 6 bases and J lost 3, with 15 bases in between. The CDR3 runs 14 residues. CDR3 nucleotides: TGTGCCAGCAGCCCAAGTCCCCCGAACTACGAGCAGTACTTC. This encodes CASSPSPPNYEQYF.

There are a few counts of this clonotype. The J gene is TRBJ2-1, the V gene TRBV11-3; 9 bases match TRBD2. The CDR3 sequence is 15 residues long. V trimming: 5 bases; J trimming: 10 bases; junction bases outside the gene matches: 12. Germline CDR1 reads SGHNT; CDR2 reads YENEEA. The CDR3 reads CASSQAGGPTKEQFF. The CDR3 DNA reads as TGTGCCAGCAGCCAAGCGGGGGGTCCTACTAAAGAGCAGTTCTTC.

The table lists this clonotype with a count of one. The gene calls are TRBV6-2 or TRBV6-3 and TRBJ2-1; 9 bases are shared with TRBD2. This CDR3 contains 17 residues. Germline V gene data show CDR1 as MNHEY and CDR2 as SVGEGT. The ends lost 2 bases at V and 6 bases at J; junction bases unmatched: 11. Written as DNA, the CDR3 is TGTGCCAGCAGTTACCCACTAGCGGGTATCACCCTCAATGAGCAGTTCTTC. This sequence encodes CASSYPLAGITLNEQFF.

The gene calls are TRBV7-2 and TRBJ1-2; TRBD1 matches at 7 bases. The CDR3 covers 13 residues. With V trimmed by 8 bases and J by 5 bases, 8 bases remained unmatched. Germline V gene lookup returns CDR1 SGHTA and CDR2 FQGNSA. The CDR3 loop reads CASDPGTAYGYTF. In DNA, the CDR3 is TGTGCCAGCGACCCAGGGACAGCATATGGCTACACCTTC.

Many counts were recorded for this clonotype. V usage is TRBV21-1 and J usage is TRBJ2-3; the DNA was not compared with TRBD2, the D call given in the table. TRBV21-1 counts as a pseudogene. The CDR3 is 15 residues long. DNA of the CDR3: TGTGCCAGCAGCAAAGAAGAGCGGAGCACAGATACGCAGTATTTT. This sequence encodes CASSKEERSTDTQYF.

The chain carries TRBV5-1 and TRBJ2-1; 11 nucleotides match TRBD1. Germline V lookup: CDR1 SGHRS, CDR2 YFSETQ. The V and J ends lost 7 bases and 7 bases, in that order; junction bases with no gene match: 7. The CDR3 is 14 amino acids. The CDR3 loop reads CASRLDRGLNEQFF. The CDR3 DNA sequence: TGCGCCAGCCGACTGGACAGGGGGCTTAATGAGCAGTTCTTC.

A few counts support this clonotype. A much larger clone is a single base away; this may be a read error. The rearrangement links TRBV20-1 to TRBJ2-7; D is unclear. This CDR3 comprises 16 residues. The germline gives CDR1 DFQATT, CDR2 SNEGSKA (reference sequence). Deletions cut 5 bases from V and 4 bases from J, with 24 bases between. DNA of the CDR3: TGCAGTGCTCCACTCCCCCCTTCTATACAAGGATACGAGCAGTACTTC. It is translated as CSAPLPPSIQGYEQYF.

The chain carries TRBV19 and TRBJ1-1, with D tentatively TRBD1 (5 bases). V gave up 3 bases and J gave up 0 bases, with 8 bases separating them. Per germline, CDR1 LNHDA and CDR2 SQIVND (reference sequence). This CDR3 comprises 14 residues. The CDR3 reads CASSIDSLNTEAFF. The CDR3 nucleotides are TGTGCCAGTAGTATCGACAGCCTGAACACTGAAGCTTTCTTT.

V and J are TRBV7-2 and TRBJ2-4; no firm D call. This CDR3 spans 16 amino acids. The V end was cut by 4 bases, the J end by 2 bases, with 15 bases between. CDR1 and CDR2 from the germline V gene are SGHTA and FQGNSA. The CDR3 bases are TGTGCCAGCAGCTCCCCCGGCTCCGGAACCAAAAACATTCAGTACTTC. Protein: CASSSPGSGTKNIQYF.

This clonotype was seen at least ten times. The genes are TRBV7-8 and TRBJ1-2; TRBD1 aligns across 9 bases. V was clipped by 4 bases and J by 5 bases; unmatched bases: 5. Germline V gives CDR1 SGHVS, CDR2 FQNEAQ. The CDR3 spans 14 residues. CDR3 sequence (DNA): TGTGCCAGCAGCTCCGGGACAGGGATGTATGGCTACACCTTC. The encoded protein is CASSSGTGMYGYTF.

In its sample, this clonotype was seen a few times. This chain joins TRBV5-5 and TRBJ2-5; a possible D gene is TRBD1 (6 bases). With 1 base removed from V and 1 base from J, the gap between germline ends came to 8 bases. Germline assignment: CDR1 SGHKS and CDR2 YYEKEE (reference sequence). The CDR3 spans 14 residues. For the CDR3, the DNA is TGTGCCAGCAGCTTGCAGGGGATCCAAGAGACCCAGTACTTC. It is translated as CASSLQGIQETQYF.

This clonotype has just a few counts. The chain joins TRBV28 to TRBJ1-5; D is undetermined. The germline gives CDR1 MDHEN, CDR2 SYDVKM. The germline V and J ends were trimmed by 6 bases and 0 bases, with 12 bases remaining between them. The CDR3 contains 15 residues. CDR3 region: CASSRQLSSNQPQHF. CDR3 DNA: TGTGCCAGCAGCCGTCAACTTAGTAGCAATCAGCCCCAGCATTTT.

This clonotype has only a few counts. This sequence joins TRBV6-5 and TRBJ2-1; possible D gene TRBD2, 5 bases. The V and J ends lost 4 bases and 2 bases respectively, with 15 bases between them. CDR1 is MNHEY and CDR2 is SVGAGI in the germline V gene. CDR3 length equals 16 residues. CDR3: CASSSPTRAAYNEQFF. The CDR3 bases are TGTGCCAGCAGTTCCCCAACTAGAGCGGCCTACAATGAGCAGTTCTTC.

The chain recombines TRBV6-2 or TRBV6-3 with TRBJ2-1; 8 nucleotides line up with TRBD1. The V gene end was trimmed by 6 bases and the J gene end by 0 bases; junction bases not matched to a gene: 7. Germline V gives CDR1 MNHEY, CDR2 SVGEGT. The CDR3 has 16 amino acids. The CDR3 sequence is CASSDPGTGSYNEQFF. CDR3 DNA sequence: TGTGCCAGCAGCGACCCCGGGACAGGCTCCTACAATGAGCAGTTCTTC.

This clonotype was counted only a few times. The chain couples TRBV4-3 to TRBJ1-4, with 7 bases identical to TRBD1. Unmatched junction bases numbered 10, after V lost 0 bases and J lost 0 bases. Germline CDR1 is LGHNA and CDR2 is YSLEER. This CDR3 region has 19 residues. The CDR3 DNA sequence: TGCGCCAGCAGCCAAGATGGGCCAGGGGGTTATGCAACTAATGAAAAACTGTTTTTT. Encoded protein: CASSQDGPGGYATNEKLFF.

There are many counts of this clonotype. This rearrangement joins TRBV5-1 to TRBJ2-1, with 7 bases aligning to TRBD2. Germline V gene data show CDR1 as SGHRS and CDR2 as YFSETQ. CDR3 length: 16 residues. The ends lost 0 bases at V and 0 bases at J; junction bases unmatched: 3. CDR3 loop: CASSLVRGSSYNEQFF. CDR3 in DNA: TGCGCCAGCAGCTTGGTGCGGGGGAGCTCCTACAATGAGCAGTTCTTC.

This clonotype has just a few counts. The rearrangement joins TRBV4-2 to TRBJ2-2; D is ambiguous. CDR1 LGHNA and CDR2 YNFKEQ come from the germline V gene. Trimming cost V 2 bases and J 6 bases, with 13 bases left between them. This CDR3 has 15 residues. As DNA, the CDR3 is TGTGCCAGCAGCCAACTCGTAGGGTCTGCCGGGGAGCTGTTTTTT. Amino acid sequence: CASSQLVGSAGELFF.

The rearrangement links TRBV6-2 or TRBV6-3 to TRBJ2-1; 8 bases match TRBD2. The V gene end was trimmed by 0 bases and the J gene end by 6 bases; junction bases not matched to a gene: 13. Per germline, CDR1 MNHEY and CDR2 SVGEGT. The CDR3 sequence is 18 residues long. CDR3 DNA sequence: TGTGCCAGCAGTTACTCGATAAGGGGCGGGGGGCCCGGCAATGAGCAGTTCTTC. It is translated as CASSYSIRGGGPGNEQFF.

This clonotype was recorded many times. The rearrangement joins TRBV15 to TRBJ2-1; 8 positions match TRBD2. The V gene's germline CDR1 is LNHNV and CDR2 YYDKDF (reference sequence). The CDR3 runs to 17 residues. V was pared by 0 bases and J by 4 bases, with 8 bases of the junction left unmatched. Here the CDR3 reads CATSRDRGGRPYNEQFF. The CDR3 DNA reads TGTGCCACCAGCAGAGATCGCGGCGGGAGGCCTTACAATGAGCAGTTCTTC.

The chain joins TRBV24-1 to TRBJ2-2, with D perhaps given as TRBD1 or TRBD2 (7 bases each). Germline CDR1 reads KGHDR; CDR2 reads SFDVKD. The CDR3 is made up of 16 amino acids. V lost 5 bases, J lost 5 bases, and 17 bases lay in between. The CDR3: CATSGQRQGGTGELFF. In nucleotides, the CDR3 is TGTGCCACCAGTGGACAAAGACAGGGAGGGACCGGGGAGCTGTTTTTT.